This T cell receptor beta chain was recovered during a study of cytomegalovirus exposure and HLA in healthy donors. V shed 6 bases, J shed 3 bases, and the junction held 3 bases outside the gene matches. Germline CDR1 SGHAT, CDR2 FQNNGV. CDR3 length equals 15 residues. The sample holds one count of this clone. Its antigen is not known. PCR employed 60 Vbeta and 13 Jbeta primers. Sequenced by immunoSEQ multiplex PCR; TCRdb stores in-frame clones only, minus some. This table holds approximately 210,000 clones, 80% to 85% found once. Broader study findings: The classifier reportedly diagnosed cytomegalovirus status with high specificity and sensitivity.

The chain combines TRBV11-2 with TRBJ2-3; 13 nucleotides line up with TRBD2. What was sequenced was PBMCs. This TCR was sampled from a woman aged 35 to 49 in good health and CMV-seronegative. The CDR3: CASRRLAGGTDTQYF. CDR3 bases: TGTGCCAGCAGAAGACTAGCGGGAGGAACAGATACGCAGTATTTT.